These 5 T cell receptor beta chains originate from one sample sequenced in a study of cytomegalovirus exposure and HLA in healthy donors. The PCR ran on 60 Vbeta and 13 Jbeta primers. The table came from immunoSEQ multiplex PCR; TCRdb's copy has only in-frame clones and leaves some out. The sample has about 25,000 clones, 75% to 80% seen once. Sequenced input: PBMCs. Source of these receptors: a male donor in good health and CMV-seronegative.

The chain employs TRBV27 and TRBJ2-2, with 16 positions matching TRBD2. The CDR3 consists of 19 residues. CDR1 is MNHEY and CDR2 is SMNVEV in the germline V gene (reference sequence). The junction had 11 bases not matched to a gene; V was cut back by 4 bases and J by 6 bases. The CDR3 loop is CASSSPQGTSGRAPGELFF. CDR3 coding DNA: TGTGCCAGCAGTTCCCCACAGGGGACTAGCGGGAGGGCCCCCGGGGAGCTGTTTTTT.

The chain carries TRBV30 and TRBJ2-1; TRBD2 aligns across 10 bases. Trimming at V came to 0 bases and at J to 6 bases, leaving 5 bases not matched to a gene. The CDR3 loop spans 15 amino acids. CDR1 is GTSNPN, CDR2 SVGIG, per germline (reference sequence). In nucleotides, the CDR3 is TGTGCCTGGAGTGTACTAAGCGGGGGGGCCAATGAGCAGTTCTTC. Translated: CAWSVLSGGANEQFF.

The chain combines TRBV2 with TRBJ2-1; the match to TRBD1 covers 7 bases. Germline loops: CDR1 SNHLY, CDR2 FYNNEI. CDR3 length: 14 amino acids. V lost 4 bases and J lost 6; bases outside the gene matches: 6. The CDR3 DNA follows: TGTGCCAGCAGTGGACAGGGCTTTCTCAATGAGCAGTTCTTC. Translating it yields CASSGQGFLNEQFF.

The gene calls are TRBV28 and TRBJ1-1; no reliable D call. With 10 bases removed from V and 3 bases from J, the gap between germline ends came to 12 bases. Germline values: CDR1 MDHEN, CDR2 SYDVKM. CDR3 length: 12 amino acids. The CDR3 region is CATRRGDTEAFF. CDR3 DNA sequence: TGTGCCACCCGCCGAGGTGACACTGAAGCTTTCTTT.

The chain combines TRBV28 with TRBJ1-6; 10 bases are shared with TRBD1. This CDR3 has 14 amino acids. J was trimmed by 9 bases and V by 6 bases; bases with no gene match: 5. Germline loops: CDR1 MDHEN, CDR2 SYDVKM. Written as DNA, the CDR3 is TGTGCCAGCAGGTCGGGACAGGGGTCTTCACCCCTCCACTTT. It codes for CASRSGQGSSPLHF.